This TCR beta chain stems from a study of CD8+CD57+ T cells in acquired aplastic anemia. For the study at large: Mean DNA quantity obtained from sorted CD4+ and CD8+ cells was about 3 ug.

The template used for profiling TCR beta VDJ and CDR3 was genomic DNA. Each CDR3 protein is one row after TCRdb ran MiXCR on the reads. The sample has about 160,000 distinct CDR3 sequences; 40% to 50% are singletons. Whoever was chosen for sequencing had shown CD8+CD57+ cell expansion by flow cytometry. There was no therapy given to any patient before the blood sampling took place. This clonotype came up many times. Germline CDR1 MNHEY, CDR2 SVGAGI. Trimming removed 2 bases from V and 9 bases from J, with 11 bases in between. This CDR3 has 13 residues. The sample consisted of sorted CD4+, CD8+, or CD8+CD57+ T cells (not recorded which) from PBMCs. This sequence was found in a human donor with aplastic anemia. The rearrangement links TRBV6-5 to TRBJ2-4; D may correspond to TRBD1 or TRBD2 (5 bases each). DNA for the CDR3: TGTGCCAGCAGTTACATCAGGGAGAGCATTCAGTACTTC. Protein: CASSYIRESIQYF.